This entry features one T cell receptor (beta chain) sequence. A few counts support this clonotype. What this receptor recognizes is not known. Base-call qualities are not available, and no considerably larger clone is one nucleotide away. Cells with a CD4+CD8-CD45RO-CD45RA+ profile were isolated by FACS and defined as naive CD4+ T cells, and those with a CD8+CD4-CD45RA+CD27bright profile were defined as naive CD8+ T cells. Antibodies against CD4 (RPA-T4), CD8 (SK1), CD27 (O323), CD45RA (HI100) and CD45RO (UCHL1) were used for sorting. This sample is drawn from a study of healthy donors' naive CD4 and CD8 T cells (dated by TCRdb to about 2015). About the study as a whole: The donors were selected to cover three age groups of six people each (20-25, 40-50 and 60-70 years), had a mean age of roughly 44, and were half female. For TCR alpha, a new primer set was designed to cover all functional IMGT alpha gene variants, and all other steps followed the beta-chain workflow. Rearranged TCR alpha and beta chains from naive CD4+ and CD8+ T cells were sequenced in the study to test how TCR variation relates to lineage commitment. The peripheral blood mononuclear cells came from about 17 individuals who were healthy and unrelated. The donors were HLA-typed by sequencing at HLA-A, -B, -C, -DRB1, -DQB1 and -DPB1, using the SBTexcellerator protocol, an ABI3130xl analyzer and SBTengine software. Paper-wide results and their limitations: V genes, J genes and CDR3 charge together appeared to explain about 13% of CD4/CD8 propensity variance, in a largely additive manner. In both chains, CD4+ lineage was associated with a positively charged CDR3, and CD8+ lineage was associated with a negatively charged CDR3. Possible repertoire bias from homeostatic proliferation of naive T cells was not directly addressed. Most V and J gene segments were reportedly biased between naive CD4+ and CD8+ cells, consistently across donors and independent of HLA genotype. Alpha and beta chains were sequenced in bulk and could not be paired, so combined chain effects were not evaluated.

Sequencing took place on a 454 GS FLX Titanium. A previously published linear amplification protocol was used to construct TCR libraries from roughly 0.45 ug of total RNA. The Roche/454 Genome Sequencer with Titanium chemistry was used for sequencing. The authors processed their data as follows. From several of the healthy donors, 78,498 rearranged TCR alpha transcripts were sequenced. Duplicate transcripts were removed, and each unique TCR clonotype was defined by its CDR3 junction following IMGT nomenclature. Logistic regression in R 2.13.0 modeled CD4 versus CD8 status as a function of V and J genes, with adjustment for donor effects and Bonferroni correction for multiple testing. Through fastp at Q25 and MiXCR, TCRdb rebuilt clones from the public reads, retaining in-frame beta chains. Each CDR3 protein gets just one entry, which takes the most common genes and DNA from the rows behind it. None of the V and J calls come from the authors' own analysis; TCRdb made them. Counted in this sample were around 200,000 distinct CDR3 sequences; about 70% of them appeared once. The ten most abundant clones make up 2% to 2.5% of the sample.

At the junction V is shortened by 6 bases and J by 1 base; bases outside the gene matches: 7. The CDR3 holds 14 amino acids from the cysteine to the phenylalanine. Only the CDR3 part of the read is kept: 42 bases, read in frame from the first base. Based on the germline V gene, the CDR1 and CDR2 sequences are SQVTM and ANQGSEA. This TCR derives from a pool of human donors in good health; the sample pools cells from several healthy donors. Source material: naive CD4+ and CD8+ T cells sorted from blood, pooled from several donors. Explained via the paper, the cell subset or site label denotes: FACS-sorted naive CD4+ (CD45RO-CD45RA+) and naive CD8+ (CD45RA+CD27bright) T cells. The chain employs TRBV29-1 and TRBJ1-1; 8 bases in the junction line up with TRBD1. The nucleotide sequence reads as follows: TGCAGCGTCCTTCAGGACAGGGAGAACACTGAAGCTTTCTTT. The translation is CSVLQDRENTEAFF.